The 19 T cell receptor beta chains below were found in one sample sequenced in a study of T cells in Graves' hyperthyroidism and ophthalmopathy. The TCR beta CDR3 regions underwent amplification using RNA transcripts as the source. The primer set for the first-round RT-PCR of the TCR CDR3 was HTBI. In TCRdb, the multiplex PCR reads were re-called with MiXCR into one record per CDR3 protein. The sample comprises about 590,000 distinct CDR3 sequences, 15% to 19% of which are singletons, and less than 9.5% rests with the top ten. Sequences were obtained from blood. These receptors all stem from a woman between 25 and 40 years old with Graves' hyperthyroidism.

This clonotype was seen many times. The chain employs TRBV12-3 or TRBV12-4 and TRBJ2-1; 9 nucleotides match TRBD1. The CDR3 extends over 16 amino acids. J gave up 3 bases and V 5 bases, and 8 bases lay outside the gene matches. The CDR3 DNA is TGTGCCAGCAGTCGGCCGGGACAGGGACGCTACAATGAGCAGTTCTTC. This translates into CASSRPGQGRYNEQFF.

In its sample, this clonotype was seen many times. This chain joins TRBV5-1 and TRBJ2-3; TRBD2 matches 11 bases. CDR1 SGHRS and CDR2 YFSETQ come from the germline V gene. V shed 2 bases, J shed 0 bases, and the junction held 5 bases outside the gene matches. This CDR3 comprises 17 residues. This CDR3 is CASSFLAGGRSTDTQYF. In nucleotides, the CDR3 is TGCGCCAGCAGCTTTCTAGCGGGAGGACGTAGCACAGATACGCAGTATTTT.

Worth noting for this clonotype: A much larger clonotype is one base distant, so this may be a read error. The chain links TRBV27 to TRBJ2-7, with 10 bases identical to TRBD1. CDR3 length: 13 residues. Germline lookup yields CDR1 MNHEY and CDR2 SMNVEV (reference sequence). Losses at the gene ends were 8 bases for V and 7 bases for J; bases not matched to a gene: 8. This chain's CDR3 is CASRRDRGCEQYF. The DNA for the CDR3 is TGTGCCAGCCGCCGGGACAGGGGTTGTGAGCAGTACTTC.

This clonotype was recorded at least ten times. Relative to the germline gene, one junction end is altered; a read error may explain this. The chain combines TRBV20-1 with TRBJ2-3, with D uncertain. The CDR3 is 12 residues long. CDR1 and CDR2 from the germline V gene are DFQATT and SNEGSKA (reference sequence). The CDR3 loop reads CSVRGTPDTQYF. In DNA, the CDR3 is TGCAGTGTTAGAGGTACCCCAGATACGCAGTATTTT.

The chain employs TRBV20-1 and TRBJ2-1; TRBD2 matches at 13 bases. This CDR3 is 14 amino acids long. Per germline, CDR1 DFQATT and CDR2 SNEGSKA (reference sequence). With 2 bases clipped from V and 8 bases from J, the junction kept 3 bases outside the gene matches. CDR3 DNA sequence: TGCAGTGCTAGAAGGACTAGCGGGGGAGATGAGCAGTTCTTC. Translated: CSARRTSGGDEQFF.

The genes are TRBV6-1 and TRBJ2-2; possibly TRBD1 for D (5 bases). The CDR3 runs 15 residues. Germline loops: CDR1 MNHNS, CDR2 SASEGT. The V end lost 5 bases, the J end lost 1 base, and 11 bases lay between the germline ends. Here the CDR3 DNA reads TGTGCCAGCAGTTCCTTAACAGGGAACACCGGGGAGCTGTTTTTT. Its protein is CASSSLTGNTGELFF.

In its sample, this clonotype was seen a few times. V and J are TRBV10-3 and TRBJ1-1, with D unclear. Trimming removed 2 bases from V and 1 base from J, with 14 bases in between. In germline, CDR1 is ENHRY, CDR2 SYGVKD. The CDR3 loop spans 16 amino acids. CDR3 DNA: TGTGCCATCAGTGAGGGCTACGACGCAGAGAACACTGAAGCTTTCTTT. Amino acids: CAISEGYDAENTEAFF.

At least ten counts were recorded for this clonotype. The chain links TRBV6-6 to TRBJ1-5, with TRBD1 as a possible D gene (6 bases). Germline loops: CDR1 MNHNY, CDR2 SVGAGI (reference sequence). This CDR3 has 16 residues. V was cut by 2 bases and J by 6 bases, with 17 bases left in between. Here the CDR3 reads CASSYPGHQGGQPQHF. The CDR3 coding sequence is TGTGCCAGCAGTTACCCTGGACACCAAGGGGGTCAGCCCCAGCATTTT.

In this sample, this clonotype turned up many times. The V call is TRBV12-3 or TRBV12-4, the J call TRBJ1-1; D uncertain. The CDR3 is 12 amino acids. The V end lost 6 bases, the J end lost 1 base, and 6 bases lay between the germline ends. In nucleotides, the CDR3 is TGTGCCAGCAGGGGTCGGAACACTGAAGCTTTCTTT. Its protein product is CASRGRNTEAFF.

The genes are TRBV2 and TRBJ1-5; TRBD1 might be the D (5 bases). V lost 2 bases and J 11 bases, leaving 19 bases between the germline ends. The CDR3 is made up of 15 amino acids. CDR1 is SNHLY, CDR2 FYNNEI, per germline. CDR3 protein: CASSENTGRLGAQHF. The CDR3 nucleotides read TGTGCCAGCAGTGAAAATACAGGTCGTTTAGGTGCCCAGCATTTT. Based on the CDR3 plus reference TRBV2 and TRBJ1-5, the full variable domain is EPEVTQTPSHQVTQMGQEVILRCVPISNHLYFYWYRQILGQKVEFLVSFYNNEISEKSEIFDDQFSVERPDGSNFTLKIRSTKLEDSAMYFCASSENTGRLGAQHFGDGTRLSIL.

This clonotype came up a few times. The chain combines TRBV27 with TRBJ2-1; TRBD2 matches 7 bases. The CDR3 covers 15 residues. From germline, CDR1 is MNHEY and CDR2 SMNVEV (reference sequence). V gave up 2 bases and J gave up 6 bases; unmatched junction bases: 7. CDR3 coding DNA: TGTGCCAGCAGTTTAGGGCCGGGAGGCCTCAATGAGCAGTTCTTC. Protein sequence: CASSLGPGGLNEQFF.

This clonotype was counted many times. V is TRBV7-2 and J is TRBJ1-6; D possibly corresponds to TRBD1 (5 bases). CDR3 size: 15 residues. The V and J ends lost 5 bases and 7 bases respectively, with 15 bases between them. CDR1 is SGHTA, CDR2 FQGNSA, per germline. The CDR3 DNA reads TGTGCCAGCAGCCCCTCGGGGGTTTACAATTCACCCCTCCACTTT. It translates to CASSPSGVYNSPLHF. Filled out from reference TRBV7-2 and TRBJ1-6, the complete variable domain reads GAGVSQSPSNKVTEKGKDVELRCDPISGHTALYWYRQSLGQGLEFLIYFQGNSAPDKSGLPSDRFSAERTGGSVSTLTIQRTQQEDSAVYLCASSPSGVYNSPLHFGNGTRLTVT.

This clonotype was observed at least ten times. The rearrangement links TRBV28 to TRBJ1-5; D perhaps matches TRBD1 (5 bases). The ends were cut back, 6 bases at V and 3 bases at J, with 15 bases in the middle. The germline V gene encodes CDR1 MDHEN and CDR2 SYDVKM. CDR3 length: 15 amino acids. The CDR3 loop reads CASRPRQTLNQPQHF. CDR3 nucleotides: TGTGCCAGCAGACCCCGACAGACCCTCAATCAGCCCCAGCATTTT.

The rearrangement joins TRBV28 to TRBJ2-3, with 10 positions matching TRBD2. V lost 8 bases to trimming and J lost 3 bases; unmatched junction nucleotides: 14. Per germline, CDR1 MDHEN and CDR2 SYDVKM. The CDR3 extends over 17 amino acids. The CDR3 loop reads CASGTSGITDWTDTQYF. The CDR3 nucleotides are TGTGCCAGCGGCACTAGCGGGATAACCGATTGGACAGATACGCAGTATTTT.

The chain uses TRBV12-3 or TRBV12-4 and TRBJ1-1; D is uncertain. V was shortened by 4 bases and J by 2 bases, with 5 bases between the two germline ends. The CDR3 length is 12 residues. In DNA, the CDR3 is TGTGCCAGCAGTTGGTTTAACACTGAAGCTTTCTTT. This translates into CASSWFNTEAFF.

A few counts support this clonotype. This sequence joins TRBV12-3 or TRBV12-4 and TRBJ1-1; D may be TRBD1 (5 bases). Trimming removed 4 bases from V and 0 bases from J, with 9 bases in between. The length of the CDR3 is 14 residues. CDR3 in amino acids: CASSYTTVNTEAFF. The CDR3 DNA reads TGTGCCAGCAGTTACACGACAGTGAACACTGAAGCTTTCTTT.

Comments on this clonotype: A much larger clone differs by one base, so this may be a read error. The genes are TRBV5-4 and TRBJ1-1; D gene uncertain. CDR1 SGHNT and CDR2 YYREEE come from the germline V gene (reference sequence). The CDR3 is 14 amino acids. Written as DNA, the CDR3 is TGTGTCAGCAGCTCGGAGGCTTTCGGCACTGAAGCTTTCTTT. It encodes CVSSSEAFGTEAFF.

This clonotype came up a few times. The rearrangement joins TRBV25-1 to TRBJ2-2, with TRBD1 matching 11 bases. The trim removed 2 bases at V and 6 bases at J, leaving 2 bases unmatched. The CDR3 has 15 residues. Germline CDR1 MGHDK, CDR2 SYGVNS. The CDR3 is CASSEGQGAPGELFF. DNA of the CDR3: TGTGCCAGCAGTGAAGGACAGGGGGCCCCCGGGGAGCTGTTTTTT.

This clonotype appeared many times. In DNA, the CDR3 is TGTGCCAGCAGGACGGCAGGGACGGGAATTTCACCCCTCCACTTT. Residues: CASRTAGTGISPLHF. The chain links TRBV5-5 to TRBJ1-6; D is perhaps TRBD1 (5 bases). The ends were cut back, 5 bases at V and 9 bases at J, with 18 bases in the middle. The CDR3 is 15 residues long. In germline, CDR1 is SGHKS, CDR2 YYEKEE (reference sequence).